The 16 T cell receptor beta chains below were found in one sample sequenced in a study of T cell responses to AZD1222 COVID-19 vaccine. Using immunoSEQ multiplex PCR, the repertoire was profiled, and TCRdb retains in-frame clones only, with some absent. The sample has some 120,000 clones, 80% to 90% seen once. The sequencing here drew on peripheral blood, taken on day 0 of AZD1222 vaccination. These receptors originate from an adult in good health.

This chain connects TRBV19 to TRBJ1-5; weak D call: TRBD1 (6 bases). With 1 base removed from V and 5 bases from J, the gap between germline ends came to 9 bases. CDR1 LNHDA and CDR2 SQIVND come from the germline V gene (reference sequence). The CDR3 totals 14 residues. CDR3 in amino acids: CASSIAQGDQPQHF. The DNA for the CDR3 is TGTGCCAGTAGTATAGCACAGGGCGATCAGCCCCAGCATTTT. The full variable domain, its missing parts supplied by reference TRBV19 and TRBJ1-5, is DGGITQSPKYLFRKEGQNVTLSCEQNLNHDAMYWYRQDPGQGLRLIYYSQIVNDFQKGDIAEGYSVSREKKESFPLTVTSAQKNPTAFYLCASSIAQGDQPQHFGDGTRLSIL.

V and J are TRBV6-6 and TRBJ1-2; 8 bases align to TRBD1. Germline CDR1 MNHNY, CDR2 SVGAGI (reference sequence). This CDR3 spans 13 amino acids. The V and J ends lost 6 bases and 6 bases, in that order; junction bases with no gene match: 6. The CDR3 sequence is CASRFQQGDGYTF. The CDR3 DNA sequence: TGTGCCAGCAGATTTCAACAGGGGGATGGCTACACCTTC.

The J gene is TRBJ1-4, the V gene TRBV10-3; D is perhaps TRBD1 (5 bases). Germline V gene lookup returns CDR1 ENHRY and CDR2 SYGVKD. This CDR3 has 14 amino acids. V was cut by 6 bases and J by 5 bases, with 13 bases left in between. Here the CDR3 reads CAIRTENENEKLFF. CDR3 nucleotide sequence: TGTGCCATCAGGACAGAGAATGAGAATGAAAAACTGTTTTTT.

This chain uses TRBV6-5 with TRBJ2-1, with D unresolved. CDR3 length: 14 amino acids. V was trimmed by 7 bases and J by 9 bases, leaving 19 bases between them. CDR1 is MNHEY and CDR2 is SVGAGI in the germline V gene. The DNA for the CDR3 is TGTGCCAGCATCCCCCGCCGGTACGACGGTGAGCAGTTCTTC. Translated: CASIPRRYDGEQFF.

The rearrangement uses TRBV3-1 (or the pseudogene TRBV3-2) and TRBJ1-2; D uncertain. V was trimmed by 3 bases and J by 4 bases, leaving 12 bases between them. The CDR3 is made up of 14 amino acids. CDR1 and CDR2 (germline): LGHDT, YNNKEL (reference sequence). The CDR3 nucleotides read TGTGCCAGCAGCCACGAAAAGGGAGCCTATGGCTACACCTTC. This codes for CASSHEKGAYGYTF.

The chain uses TRBV3-1 (or the pseudogene TRBV3-2) and TRBJ1-1; no reliable D call. V lost 3 bases and J lost 2, with 7 bases in between. Germline V gene data show CDR1 as LGHDT and CDR2 as YNNKEL (reference sequence). This CDR3 is 13 amino acids long. CDR3 loop: CASSQGGNTEAFF. DNA for the CDR3: TGTGCCAGCAGCCAGGGAGGTAACACTGAAGCTTTCTTT.

The J gene is TRBJ2-3, the V gene TRBV3-1 (or the pseudogene TRBV3-2), with a weak D call TRBD1 (7 bases). V dropped 0 bases and J dropped 4 bases, with 20 bases sitting between them. Germline CDR1 LGHDT, CDR2 YNNKEL (reference sequence). This CDR3 has 18 amino acids. The CDR3 bases are TGTGCCAGCAGCCAAGATAGGAAAGGAGGGGGCTGGGCAGATACGCAGTATTTT. Its protein product is CASSQDRKGGGWADTQYF.

The chain couples TRBV7-9 to TRBJ2-1; D unclear. V dropped 3 bases and J dropped 7 bases, with 4 bases sitting between them. Germline V gene data show CDR1 as SEHNR and CDR2 as FQNEAQ (reference sequence). The CDR3 length is 11 residues. The CDR3 coding sequence is TGTGCCAGCAGCTTCCCGAATGAGCAGTTCTTC. Protein sequence: CASSFPNEQFF.

This sequence joins TRBV7-9 and TRBJ2-5; no clear D. The CDR3 consists of 11 residues. Germline lookup yields CDR1 SEHNR and CDR2 FQNEAQ (reference sequence). V lost 2 bases and J lost 2, with 0 bases in between. DNA for the CDR3: TGTGCCAGCAGCTTACAAGAGACCCAGTACTTC. It specifies CASSLQETQYF.

The rearrangement links TRBV5-1 to TRBJ1-1; tentatively, D is TRBD1 (6 bases). The CDR3 contains 15 residues. The germline V gene has CDR1 SGHRS and CDR2 YFSETQ. Trimming shortened V by 3 bases and J by 1 base, and 13 bases separated the two germline ends. CDR3 residues: CASSSDRLGNTEAFF. The CDR3 DNA follows: TGCGCCAGCAGCTCGGACAGACTCGGGAACACTGAAGCTTTCTTT.

The rearrangement uses TRBV7-2 and TRBJ1-1; D is unclear. CDR3 size: 14 residues. The V and J ends lost 3 bases and 10 bases respectively, with 18 bases between them. Germline values: CDR1 SGHTA, CDR2 FQGNSA. This chain's CDR3 is CASSFSDWGLRAFF. The CDR3 bases are TGTGCCAGCAGCTTTTCTGATTGGGGTCTGCGAGCTTTCTTT.

The chain combines TRBV6-2 or TRBV6-3 with TRBJ1-5; possible D gene TRBD1, 5 bases. The ends were cut back, 4 bases at V and 6 bases at J, with 13 bases in the middle. Germline lookup yields CDR1 MNHEY and CDR2 SVGEGT. This CDR3 spans 14 amino acids. The CDR3 loop is CASSLREGRQPQHF. In DNA, the CDR3 is TGTGCCAGCAGTTTACGGGAGGGACGTCAGCCCCAGCATTTT.

The rearrangement uses TRBV7-9 and TRBJ1-1; D perhaps matches TRBD1 (5 bases). Germline V gene data show CDR1 as SEHNR and CDR2 as FQNEAQ (reference sequence). Deletions cut 5 bases from V and 5 bases from J, with 15 bases between. CDR3 length equals 14 residues. The CDR3 DNA reads as TGTGCCAGCAGCCCCCCACAGGCGACTACTGAAGCTTTCTTT. Residues: CASSPPQATTEAFF.

This chain joins TRBV2 and TRBJ2-2; 9 bases are shared with TRBD2. The CDR3 is 13 amino acids. The junction had 2 bases not matched to a gene; V was cut back by 7 bases and J by 5 bases. Germline loops: CDR1 SNHLY, CDR2 FYNNEI. The chain's CDR3 is CASIGLATGELFF. The CDR3 bases are TGTGCCAGCATTGGACTAGCGACCGGGGAGCTGTTTTTT.

This clone was detected a few times. This chain's CDR3 is CASSASPLRDYEQYF. The CDR3 DNA follows: TGTGCCAGCAGCGCCTCCCCTCTCCGGGACTACGAGCAGTACTTC. The rearrangement uses TRBV5-6 and TRBJ2-7; D may be TRBD2 (5 bases). V gave up 4 bases and J gave up 3 bases, with 17 bases separating them. The CDR3 contains 15 residues. The germline V gene encodes CDR1 SGHDT and CDR2 YYEEEE.

This clone showed up just a few times. The chain employs TRBV5-1 and TRBJ2-1; no clear D gene. The CDR3 loop spans 18 amino acids. V dropped 0 bases and J dropped 6 bases, with 22 bases sitting between them. Germline-derived CDR1 and CDR2 are SGHRS and YFSETQ. This CDR3 reads CASSLAPARTPSSNEQFF. In DNA form, the CDR3 reads TGCGCCAGCAGCTTGGCCCCGGCGCGGACCCCTTCCAGCAATGAGCAGTTCTTC.